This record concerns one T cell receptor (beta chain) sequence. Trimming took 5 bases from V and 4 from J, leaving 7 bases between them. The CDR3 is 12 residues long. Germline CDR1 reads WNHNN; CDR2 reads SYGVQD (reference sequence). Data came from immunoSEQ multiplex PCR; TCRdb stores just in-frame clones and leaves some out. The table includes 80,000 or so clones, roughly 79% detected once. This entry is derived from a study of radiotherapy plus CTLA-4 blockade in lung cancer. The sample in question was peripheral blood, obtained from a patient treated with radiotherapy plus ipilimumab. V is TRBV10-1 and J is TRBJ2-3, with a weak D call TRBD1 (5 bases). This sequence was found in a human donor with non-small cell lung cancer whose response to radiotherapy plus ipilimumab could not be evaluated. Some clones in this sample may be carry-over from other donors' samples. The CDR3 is CASSSTADTQYF. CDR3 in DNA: TGCGCCAGCAGTTCGACAGCAGATACGCAGTATTTT.